This TCR beta chain was retrieved from a study of shared clonotypes between healthy human individuals. On this clone: The antigen remains unidentified.

Germline values: CDR1 SNHLY, CDR2 FYNNEI. The junction had 11 bases not matched to a gene; V was cut back by 6 bases and J by 5 bases. The CDR3 has 15 residues. Study-wide results and limits: Generation probabilities were higher for clonotypes shared across all four sorted-subset donors than for unshared ones. Clonotype sharing among donors was thought likely to change with sequencing depth.

CD45RA-negative memory and CD45RA+ naive subsets were split from the CD4+ cells. TCRdb's table, derived via immunoSEQ multiplex PCR, lists solely in-frame clones and lacks some. The data show approximately 530,000 clones, roughly 95% seen once. This TCR came from a woman in her 30s in good health. Sequenced input: naive CD4+ T cells sorted from blood. Described subset: CD45RA+ positively selected. V usage is TRBV2 and J usage is TRBJ2-5; 8 nucleotides align to TRBD2. The CDR3 DNA is TGTGCCAGCAGACTTGAGCGGGAGATCGTGGAGACCCAGTACTTC. Translation: CASRLEREIVETQYF.